This T cell receptor (beta chain) came from a study of blood T cell repertoires in COVID-19. The overall study: Collection of acute and convalescent COVID-19 samples took place in the United States, Italy and Spain. The analysed material was cDNA or gDNA that came from T cells, B-cell-depleted T cells, or PBMCs.

In the source study's methods: The authors estimated nucleated cell counts from reference gene primer amplification. The table came from immunoSEQ multiplex PCR; TCRdb's copy has only in-frame clones and leaves some out. The D gene and trimming were derived from the DNA, and the V and J assignments and clone size from that table. The sample shows roughly 60,000 clones, approximately 80% of them seen only once. The germline V and J ends were trimmed by 8 bases and 0 bases, with 19 bases remaining between them. The CDR3 runs to 16 residues. Germline V gene data show CDR1 as MDHEN and CDR2 as SYDVKM. The rearrangement links TRBV28 to TRBJ1-1; no definite D call. The sample comprised peripheral blood. The sequence came from a human donor in a cohort sampled during active COVID-19. The CDR3 DNA sequence: TGTGCCAGCCAACTTCCGGCGGGCGAGATGAACACTGAAGCTTTCTTT. Its translation is CASQLPAGEMNTEAFF.